This T cell receptor (beta chain) was retrieved from a study of blood T cell repertoires in COVID-19. The assay was immunoSEQ multiplex PCR, and TCRdb's table has in-frame clones only and misses some. Of over 100,000 clones detected, around nine tenths appear once; the ten largest clones hold approximately 5.5%. This CDR3 has 13 residues. V was cut by 2 bases and J by 7 bases, with 11 bases left in between. Germline V CDR1 and CDR2: GTSNPN, SVGIG (reference sequence). This chain joins TRBV30 and TRBJ1-4; no firm D call. The sequenced sample consisted of peripheral blood. The clonotype comes from a human donor in a cohort sampled during active COVID-19. CDR3 residues: CAWSRREGEKLFF. The CDR3 nucleotides read TGTGCCTGGAGTAGGAGGGAAGGTGAAAAACTGTTTTTT.